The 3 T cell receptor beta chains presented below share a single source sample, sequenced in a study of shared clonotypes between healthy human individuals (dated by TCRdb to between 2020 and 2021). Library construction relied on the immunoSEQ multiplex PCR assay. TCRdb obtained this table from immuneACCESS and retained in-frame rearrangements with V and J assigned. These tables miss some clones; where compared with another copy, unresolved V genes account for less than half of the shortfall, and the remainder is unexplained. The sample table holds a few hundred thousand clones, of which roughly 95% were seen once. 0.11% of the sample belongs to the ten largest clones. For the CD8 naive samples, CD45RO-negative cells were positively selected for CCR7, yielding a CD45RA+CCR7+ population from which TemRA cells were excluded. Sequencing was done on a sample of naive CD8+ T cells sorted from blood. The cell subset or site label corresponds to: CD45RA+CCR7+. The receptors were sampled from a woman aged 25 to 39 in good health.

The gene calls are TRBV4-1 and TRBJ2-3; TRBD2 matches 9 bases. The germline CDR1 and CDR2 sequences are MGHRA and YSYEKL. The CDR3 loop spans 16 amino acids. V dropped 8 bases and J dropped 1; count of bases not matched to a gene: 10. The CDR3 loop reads CASLPVTSGGTDTQYF. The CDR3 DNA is TGCGCCAGCCTCCCGGTGACTAGCGGAGGCACAGATACGCAGTATTTT.

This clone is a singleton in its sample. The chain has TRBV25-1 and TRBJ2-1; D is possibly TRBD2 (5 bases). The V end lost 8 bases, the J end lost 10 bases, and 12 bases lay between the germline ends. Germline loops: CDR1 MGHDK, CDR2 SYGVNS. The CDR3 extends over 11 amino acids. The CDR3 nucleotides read TGTGCCAGCCGGCGAGGGTTCGAGCAGTTCTTC. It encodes CASRRGFEQFF. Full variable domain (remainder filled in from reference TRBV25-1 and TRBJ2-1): EADIYQTPRYLVIGTGKKITLECSQTMGHDKMYWYQQDPGMELHLIHYSYGVNSTEKGDLSSESTVSRIRTEHFPLTLESARPSHTSQYLCASRRGFEQFFGPGTRLTVL.

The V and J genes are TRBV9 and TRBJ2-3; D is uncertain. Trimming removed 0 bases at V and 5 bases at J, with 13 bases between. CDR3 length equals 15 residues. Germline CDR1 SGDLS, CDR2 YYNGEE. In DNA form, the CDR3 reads TGTGCCAGCAGCGTAGGGGCTTCACCCGGAGATACGCAGTATTTT. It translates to CASSVGASPGDTQYF.